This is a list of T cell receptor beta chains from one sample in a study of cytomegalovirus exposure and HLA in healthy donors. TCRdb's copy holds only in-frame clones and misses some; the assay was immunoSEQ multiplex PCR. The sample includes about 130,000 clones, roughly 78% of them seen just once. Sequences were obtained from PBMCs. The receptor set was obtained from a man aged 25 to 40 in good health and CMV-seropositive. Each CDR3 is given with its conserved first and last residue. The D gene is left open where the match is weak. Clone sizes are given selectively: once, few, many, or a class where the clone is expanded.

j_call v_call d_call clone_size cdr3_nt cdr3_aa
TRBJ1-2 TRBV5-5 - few TGTGCCAGCAGCACTCCCATGGAGGGCCACAGCTATGGCTACACCTTC CASSTPMEGHSYGYTF
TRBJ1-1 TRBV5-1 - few TGCGCCAGCAGCGGACCGGGACAAAACATGAACACTGAAGCTTTCTTT CASSGPGQNMNTEAFF
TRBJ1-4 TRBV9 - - TGTGCCAGCAGTGGGCGGACGGGGATACTGTTTTTT CASSGRTGILFF
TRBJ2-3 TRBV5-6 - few TGTGCCAGCAGCCCTGGAGTCTGGGAGTGGGGCACAGATACGCAGTATTTT CASSPGVWEWGTDTQYF
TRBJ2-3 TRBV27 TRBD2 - TGTGCCATTAGAGCGGGGATGGCGACAGATACGCAGTATTTT CAIRAGMATDTQYF
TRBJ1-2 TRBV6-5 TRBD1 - TGTGCCAGCAACCGACAGGGGGCAGGCTATGGCTACACCTTC CASNRQGAGYGYTF
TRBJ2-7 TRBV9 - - TGTGCCAGCAGCGTAGACACGACAGTGCGAACCTACGAGCAGTACTTC CASSVDTTVRTYEQYF
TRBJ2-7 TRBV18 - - TGTGCCAGCTCACCAGGCCAAGAATCCTACGAGCAGTACTTC CASSPGQESYEQYF
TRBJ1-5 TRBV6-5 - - TGTGCCAGCATGGGACAACGTGATCAGCCCCAGCATTTT CASMGQRDQPQHF
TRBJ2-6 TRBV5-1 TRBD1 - TGCGCCAGCAGCTTGGGGACAGGGAACGGGGCCAACGGCCTGACTTTC CASSLGTGNGANGLTF
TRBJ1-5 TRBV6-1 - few TGTGCCAGCAGTAGGACAGCTAGCAATCAGCCCCAGCATTTT CASSRTASNQPQHF
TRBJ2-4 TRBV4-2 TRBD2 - TGTGCCAGCAGCCAAGAGGCGGGGGGTTTTTTGGGGAAAAACATTCAGTACTTC CASSQEAGGFLGKNIQYF
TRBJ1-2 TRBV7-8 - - TGTGCCAGCAGCTTAAGGTCGGCCCCTAGTCTCTATGGCTACACCTTC CASSLRSAPSLYGYTF
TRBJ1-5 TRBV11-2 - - TGTGCCAGCAGCTTAGAACATGATCAGCCCCAGCATTTT CASSLEHDQPQHF
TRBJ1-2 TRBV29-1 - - TGCAGCGTCCCCACTGGGGGGACTGGCTATGGCTACACCTTC CSVPTGGTGYGYTF
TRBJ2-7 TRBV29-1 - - TGCAGCGTTGAGTCCGCGGCTTCTTACGAGCAGTACTTC CSVESAASYEQYF
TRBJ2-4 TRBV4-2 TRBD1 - TGTGCCAGCAGCCATGGGACAGGGGAAAACATTCAGTACTTC CASSHGTGENIQYF
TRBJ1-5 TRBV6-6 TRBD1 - TGTGCCAGCAGGGACAGGGGACCCAATCAGCCCCAGCATTTT CASRDRGPNQPQHF
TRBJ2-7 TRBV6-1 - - TGTGCCAGCAGTGCCGATGTGGCCAGGTCCTACGAGCAGTACTTC CASSADVARSYEQYF
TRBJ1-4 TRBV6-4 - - TGTGCCAGCAGCGACAGCCCTAGAAATGAAAAACTGTTTTTT CASSDSPRNEKLFF
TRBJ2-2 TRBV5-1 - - TGCGCCAGCAGTTACCGGGTTCGGACGAACACCGGGGAGCTGTTTTTT CASSYRVRTNTGELFF
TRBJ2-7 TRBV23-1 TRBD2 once TGCGCCTCTGAGCGGGGGGCCGAGCAGTACTTC CASERGAEQYF
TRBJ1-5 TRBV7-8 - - TGTGCCAGCAGCCAGACAGAACCTAATCAGCCCCAGCATTTT CASSQTEPNQPQHF
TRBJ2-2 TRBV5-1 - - TGCGCCAGCAGCCCCGGTAGGACAGCCAACACCGGGGAGCTGTTTTTT CASSPGRTANTGELFF
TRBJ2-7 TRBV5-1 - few TGCGCCAGCAGCTTACTCCCGGGAGAGCCCTACGAGCAGTACTTC CASSLLPGEPYEQYF